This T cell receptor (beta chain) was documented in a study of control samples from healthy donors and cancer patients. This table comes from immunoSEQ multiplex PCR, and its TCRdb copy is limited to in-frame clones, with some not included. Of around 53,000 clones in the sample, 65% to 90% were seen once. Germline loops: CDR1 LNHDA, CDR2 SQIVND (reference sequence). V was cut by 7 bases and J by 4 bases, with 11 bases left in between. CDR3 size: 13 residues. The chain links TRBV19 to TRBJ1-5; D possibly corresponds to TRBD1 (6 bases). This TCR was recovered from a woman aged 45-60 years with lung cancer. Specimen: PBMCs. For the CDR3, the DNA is TGTGCCAGTATGGACAGCCAAAATCAGCCCCAGCATTTT. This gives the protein CASMDSQNQPQHF. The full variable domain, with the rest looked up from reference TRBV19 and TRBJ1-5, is DGGITQSPKYLFRKEGQNVTLSCEQNLNHDAMYWYRQDPGQGLRLIYYSQIVNDFQKGDIAEGYSVSREKKESFPLTVTSAQKNPTAFYLCASMDSQNQPQHFGDGTRLSIL.